This T cell receptor (beta chain) was recovered during a study of T cell responses to AZD1222 COVID-19 vaccine. The germline V gene encodes CDR1 SGHRS and CDR2 YFSETQ. The CDR3 consists of 16 residues. V shed 5 bases, J shed 2 bases, and the junction held 11 bases outside the gene matches. The table came from immunoSEQ multiplex PCR; TCRdb's copy has only in-frame clones and leaves some out. The table records some 84,000 clones, roughly 88% of them present only once. The sequence came from an adult in good health. The V and J genes are TRBV5-1 and TRBJ2-7; 9 bases fit TRBD1. The sequencing used peripheral blood, collected on day 0 of AZD1222 vaccination. The CDR3 DNA sequence: TGCGCCAGCAGGTCGGGGGACAGGGCCAGTACCTACGAGCAGTACTTC. Protein: CASRSGDRASTYEQYF.